This TCR beta chain appears in the sequencing data of a study of T cells and Merkel cell carcinoma outcomes. Study outcomes and limitations: Merkel cell carcinoma outcomes were reportedly predicted by repertoire and T-cell density.

Repertoires were generated with immunoSEQ multiplex PCR, while TCRdb's copy carries only in-frame clones and drops some. Of some 120 clones in the sample, 93% were seen once. Germline values: CDR1 MGHRA, CDR2 YSYEKL. V gave up 0 bases and J gave up 4 bases, with 15 bases separating them. The CDR3 extends over 16 amino acids. The sample holds one count of this clone. Its antigen is not identified. This receptor was identified in a human donor with Merkel cell carcinoma. The sample consisted of tumor tissue from Merkel cell carcinoma. The gene calls are TRBV4-1 and TRBJ1-2, with a possible D match to TRBD1 (5 bases). The CDR3 region has the DNA TGCGCCAGCAGCCAAGATCCGTGGGACCGCGTCTATGGCTACACCTTC. Translated: CASSQDPWDRVYGYTF.